Given below is one T cell receptor beta chain in context. Its matching antigen is unknown. This specimen comes from a study of cytomegalovirus exposure and HLA in healthy donors. The trim removed 4 bases at V and 1 base at J, leaving 9 bases unmatched. Per germline, CDR1 PRHDT and CDR2 FYEKMQ (reference sequence). The CDR3 extends over 16 amino acids. Study-level results: One cluster of highly shared sequence variants probably arose as a sequencing artifact. A previous analysis found most TCR beta V segments productive roughly 87% or roughly 30% of the time. CMV serostatus was the only recorded immune exposure for donors. Cytomegalovirus-associated status was assigned to about 170 TCR beta chains.

Use of 60 Vbeta and 13 Jbeta primers characterized the PCR. Produced via immunoSEQ multiplex PCR; TCRdb's table is partial and in-frame only. The repertoire includes 40,000 to 55,000 clones, over 70% of them detected once, and more than 7% sits in the top ten. V usage is TRBV13 and J usage is TRBJ2-5, with TRBD1 matching over 7 bases. The sequenced material came from PBMCs. This TCR came from a man younger than 40 in good health and CMV-seropositive. The CDR3 spells CASSSKTGQFQETQYF. CDR3 nucleotides: TGTGCCAGCAGCTCCAAAACGGGACAGTTCCAAGAGACCCAGTACTTC.